One sample yielded the 29 T cell receptor beta chains listed below, sequenced in a study of T cells in women clearing cervical HPV infection. Some clones are missing from TCRdb's copy, which holds only in-frame ones; the method was immunoSEQ multiplex PCR. This table holds roughly 48,000 clones. Sequenced: blood buffy coat. These receptors were obtained from a woman aged 18-70 years with a cervical HPV16 infection that either progressed to CIN3+ or cleared (not recorded which).

Points on this clone: The missing CDR3 end, 3 residues past where the read stops, is filled in from the germline J gene. V is TRBV20-1 and J is TRBJ1-2, with a weak D call TRBD1 (6 bases). There are 13 residues in the CDR3. Trimming removed 3 bases at V and 4 bases at J, with 12 bases between. Germline V gives CDR1 DFQATT, CDR2 SNEGSKA (reference sequence). This CDR3 is CSASTGRGYGYTF. The part of the CDR3 DNA that was read is TGCAGTGCTAGTACAGGGCGCGGCTATGGC.

Worth noting for this clone: The sequence runs out 3 residues before the end of the CDR3; the remainder is reconstructed from the germline J gene. This rearrangement joins TRBV20-1 to TRBJ1-5; D gene unclear. The V end lost 3 bases, the J end lost 4 bases, and 7 bases lay between the germline ends. CDR3 size: 12 residues. Germline V gives CDR1 DFQATT, CDR2 SNEGSKA (reference sequence). Incomplete CDR3 DNA: TGCAGTGCTAGTGGCGGGAATCAGCCC. Translation gives CSASGGNQP. The CDR3 reads in full as CSASGGNQPQHF.

On this clone itself: The observed sequence ends 3 residues before the CDR3 terminus, with the missing tail filled in from the germline J gene. The chain carries TRBV12-3 or TRBV12-4 and TRBJ2-7, with a tentative D call TRBD2 (7 bases). Trimming pared 7 bases from V and 5 bases from J, leaving 21 bases between. CDR3 size: 15 residues. The part of the CDR3 DNA that was read is TGTGCCAGCACCTTAAAGGGGGGGCTGAGTAACGAG. Translating it yields CASTLKGGLSNE. The CDR3 in its entirety is CASTLKGGLSNEQYF.

As for this clone: At one boundary the junction diverges from the germline segment, which might be a read error. From the germline J gene comes the end of the CDR3, since the read stops 3 residues before it. V is TRBV20-1 and J is TRBJ2-7; 7 bases are shared with TRBD2. CDR3 length: 13 residues. Germline V gives CDR1 DFQATT, CDR2 SNEGSKA (reference sequence). CDR3 region: CSSRGLAAYEQYF. The sequenced part of the CDR3 DNA is TGCAGTTCTAGAGGGCTAGCGGCCTACGAG.

A note on this clone: The missing CDR3 end, 3 residues past where the read stops, is filled in from the germline J gene. V usage is TRBV19 and J usage is TRBJ2-3, with D possibly matching TRBD2 (5 bases). Germline CDR1 LNHDA, CDR2 SQIVND (reference sequence). The CDR3 contains 16 residues. CDR3 DNA (partial): TGTGCCAGTAGTATCAAGAGTTCGGGGTGGCCCCCTTCG. This codes for CASSIKSSGWPPS. The entire CDR3 protein reads CASSIKSSGWPPSQYF.

Worth noting for this clone: The read ends 3 residues shy of where the CDR3 ends; the end is completed using the germline J gene. The chain employs TRBV20-1 and TRBJ2-3; 11 nucleotides match TRBD1. With 0 bases clipped from V and 1 base from J, the junction kept 18 bases outside the gene matches. The CDR3 consists of 21 residues. Germline CDR1 is DFQATT and CDR2 is SNEGSKA (reference sequence). The CDR3 DNA, read in part, is TGCAGTGCTAGAGAGTTAGGGACAGGGGGTTGGATACAATCTGGCACAGATACG. It is translated as CSARELGTGGWIQSGTDT. Given in full, the CDR3 is CSARELGTGGWIQSGTDTQYF.

Notes on this clone: The read terminates 3 residues ahead of where the CDR3 ends, so the germline J gene completes it. The chain recombines TRBV28 with TRBJ1-2, with D uncertain. CDR1 MDHEN and CDR2 SYDVKM come from the germline V gene. Trimming cost V 5 bases and J 3 bases, with 10 bases left between them. The CDR3 spans 13 residues. The CDR3 DNA, read in part, is TGTGCCAGCAGTGCTCAGCGGGACTATGGC. Residues: CASSAQRDYG. The full CDR3 protein reads CASSAQRDYGYTF.

Comments on this clone: The CDR3 extends 3 residues past the end of the read, so its final part is completed from the germline J gene. V and J are TRBV19 and TRBJ2-7, with 12 bases matching TRBD2. V gave up 3 bases and J gave up 2 bases; unmatched junction bases: 2. This CDR3 contains 15 residues. CDR1 is LNHDA, CDR2 SQIVND, per germline (reference sequence). Incomplete CDR3 DNA: TGTGCCAGTAGTATCTCTAGCGGGGGGGCCTACGAG. The encoded protein is CASSISSGGAYE. The whole CDR3 protein is CASSISSGGAYEQYF.

Comments on this clone: From the germline J gene comes the end of the CDR3, since the read stops 3 residues before it. The genes are TRBV20-1 and TRBJ1-6; no clear D gene. CDR3 size: 15 residues. V lost 5 bases and J lost 3, with 14 bases in between. The V gene's germline CDR1 is DFQATT and CDR2 SNEGSKA (reference sequence). CDR3 DNA, as far as it was read: TGCAGTGCTCCCACCGTCGGGGTCTATAATTCACCC. It codes for CSAPTVGVYNSP. The full CDR3 is CSAPTVGVYNSPLHF.

On this clone: The CDR3 end falls 3 residues outside the read, so it is completed with the germline J gene. This chain links TRBV30 with TRBJ2-7; the D call may be TRBD1 or TRBD2 (5 bases each). Germline loops: CDR1 GTSNPN, CDR2 SVGIG (reference sequence). V gave up 3 bases and J gave up 2 bases, with 8 bases separating them. The length of the CDR3 is 12 residues. Incomplete CDR3 DNA: TGTGCCTGGAGGAGGGGCCCCTACGAG. It translates to CAWRRGPYE. From start to end, the CDR3 is CAWRRGPYEQYF.

About this clone itself: The sequence runs out 3 residues before the end of the CDR3; the remainder is reconstructed from the germline J gene. This chain links TRBV12-3 or TRBV12-4 with TRBJ2-7; tentative D call: TRBD1 (5 bases). V lost 3 bases to trimming and J lost 4 bases, with 16 bases between them. The CDR3 spans 15 residues. The CDR3 is CASSLVGRVNYEQYF. Incomplete CDR3 DNA: TGTGCCAGCAGTTTGGTGGGCAGGGTGAATTACGAG.

Comments on this clone: The CDR3 end is not reached by the read, which stops 3 residues before it; the germline J gene fills it in. The V call is TRBV5-1, the J call TRBJ2-4, with TRBD2 as a possible D gene (6 bases). This CDR3 is 18 amino acids long. CDR1 is SGHRS and CDR2 is YFSETQ in the germline V gene. V lost 0 bases and J lost 3, with 19 bases in between. The part of the CDR3 DNA that was read is TGCGCCAGCAGCTTGGGGGACTCCAATTCGCCTAGCAAAAACATT. Translating gives CASSLGDSNSPSKNI. The whole CDR3 sequence reads CASSLGDSNSPSKNIQYF. The variable domain in full, with the rest retrieved from reference TRBV5-1 and TRBJ2-4, is KAGVTQTPRYLIKTRGQQVTLSCSPISGHRSVSWYQQTPGQGLQFLFEYFSETQRNKGNFPGRFSGRQFSNSRSEMNVSTLELGDSALYLCASSLGDSNSPSKNIQYFGAGTRLSVL.

Regarding this clone: The observed sequence ends 3 residues before the CDR3 terminus, with the missing tail filled in from the germline J gene. This chain connects TRBV7-6 to TRBJ2-3; perhaps TRBD2 as D (7 bases). Germline lookup yields CDR1 SGHVS and CDR2 FNYEAQ. CDR3 size: 16 residues. Trimming cost V 1 base and J 0 bases, with 11 bases left between them. CDR3 residues: CASSLVGGRSTDTQYF. CDR3 bases read: TGTGCCAGCAGCTTAGTGGGGGGGCGAAGCACAGATACG.

To note about this clone: The read halts 3 residues ahead of the CDR3 end, with the missing end drawn from the germline J gene. The V gene is TRBV28, the J gene TRBJ1-6; 9 bases line up with TRBD1. The CDR3 is made up of 17 amino acids. Germline V lookup: CDR1 MDHEN, CDR2 SYDVKM. V was clipped by 3 bases and J by 9 bases; unmatched bases: 12. Partial CDR3 DNA: TGTGCCAGCAGTTTCCCTGGTATCGGACAGGGGAGTTCACCC. Protein: CASSFPGIGQGSSP. The entire CDR3 sequence reads CASSFPGIGQGSSPLHF.

Points on this clone: The CDR3 end is not reached by the read, which stops 3 residues before it; the germline J gene fills it in. The chain uses TRBV6-2 or TRBV6-3 and TRBJ1-1; 7 nucleotides line up with TRBD1. The CDR3 totals 13 residues. Looked up from germline, CDR1 is MNHEY and CDR2 is SVGEGT. J gave up 7 bases and V 3 bases, and 5 bases lay outside the gene matches. CDR3 sequence reads: CASSYSGGVEAFF. The sequenced part of the CDR3 DNA is TGTGCCAGCAGTTATTCAGGGGGTGTTGAA.

CDR3 amino acids: CASSPPVRGTDTQYF. The sequenced part of the CDR3 DNA is TGTGCCAGCTCACCACCGGTCAGGGGTACAGATACG. The chain couples TRBV18 to TRBJ2-3, with D perhaps matching TRBD1 (6 bases). The DNA ends 3 residues before the CDR3 does, and the rest of the CDR3 is filled in from the germline J gene. CDR1 is KGHSH and CDR2 is LQKENI in the germline V gene. V dropped 0 bases and J dropped 3 bases, with 10 bases sitting between them. This CDR3 is built from 15 residues. The full variable domain, completed using reference TRBV18 and TRBJ2-3, is NAGVMQNPRHLVRRRGQEARLRCSPMKGHSHVYWYRQLPEEGLKFMVYLQKENIIDESGMPKERFSAEFPKEGPSILRIQQVVRGDSAAYFCASSPPVRGTDTQYFGPGTRLTVL.

Comment on this clone: The read ends 3 residues before the CDR3 terminus; that terminus is restored from the germline J gene. This chain uses TRBV13 with TRBJ1-3; D call uncertain. The CDR3 contains 17 residues. V shed 5 bases and J shed 0 bases, with 17 bases lying between them. Germline CDR1 and CDR2: PRHDT and FYEKMQ (reference sequence). The sequenced CDR3 bases are TGTGCCAGCAGCCCCACTCCGGCGGGTCGCTCTGGAAACACC. Its protein product is CASSPTPAGRSGNT. The entire CDR3 protein is CASSPTPAGRSGNTIYF.

Comments on this clone: From the germline J gene comes the end of the CDR3, since the read stops 3 residues before it. The chain combines TRBV12-3 or TRBV12-4 with TRBJ1-2; no definite D call. The V gene lost 7 bases and the J gene lost 7 bases, with 16 bases spanning the gap. CDR3 length: 13 residues. The part of the CDR3 DNA that was read is TGTGCCAGCATCCTGAGAGGGTACTCTGGC. Protein sequence: CASILRGYSG. The whole CDR3 is CASILRGYSGYTF.

On this clone: The read ends 3 residues shy of where the CDR3 ends; the end is completed using the germline J gene. V usage is TRBV10-3 and J usage is TRBJ1-2; D may be TRBD1 (6 bases). In germline, CDR1 is ENHRY, CDR2 SYGVKD. The CDR3 extends over 13 amino acids. Partial CDR3 DNA: TGTGCCGTCCTTCCCCCAGGGGTTAGAGGC. Protein product: CAVLPPGVRG. The complete CDR3 reads CAVLPPGVRGYTF.

Notes on this clone: The read gets to within 3 residues of the CDR3 end, and the germline J gene fills in the rest. This rearrangement joins TRBV29-1 to TRBJ2-7; TRBD1 is a possible D gene (6 bases). CDR1 and CDR2 from the germline V gene are SQVTM and ANQGSEA. Trimming removed 5 bases from V and 4 bases from J, with 12 bases in between. CDR3 length: 12 amino acids. CDR3 DNA, as far as it was read: TGCAGCGTTATCTTAGGGACATACGAG. This sequence encodes CSVILGTYE. The CDR3, in full, reads CSVILGTYEQYF.

A note on this clone: The sequence runs out 3 residues before the end of the CDR3; the remainder is reconstructed from the germline J gene. This sequence joins TRBV7-2 and TRBJ2-7; 12 positions agree with TRBD2. Unmatched junction bases numbered 1, after V lost 3 bases and J lost 4 bases. The CDR3 has 14 residues. Germline V CDR1 and CDR2: SGHTA, FQGNSA. The CDR3 DNA, read in part, is TGTGCCAGCAGCTTGACTAGCGGGAGTTACGAG. Translation: CASSLTSGSYE. The CDR3 as a whole reads CASSLTSGSYEQYF.

In regard to this clone: Sequencing ends 3 residues short of the CDR3 end; the germline J gene provides the rest. The V and J genes are TRBV19 and TRBJ2-1; 10 nucleotides agree with TRBD2. The CDR3 runs 15 residues. With 8 bases clipped from V and 3 bases from J, the junction kept 7 bases outside the gene matches. The V gene's germline CDR1 is LNHDA and CDR2 SQIVND (reference sequence). CDR3: CASAPLAGVYNEQFF. Partial CDR3 DNA: TGTGCCAGTGCCCCCCTAGCGGGAGTCTACAATGAG.

Turning to this clone: The read ends 3 residues shy of where the CDR3 ends; the end is completed using the germline J gene. The chain carries TRBV30 and TRBJ2-4; D possibly corresponds to TRBD2 (6 bases). V lost 7 bases, J lost 9 bases, and 16 bases lay in between. The germline V gene has CDR1 GTSNPN and CDR2 SVGIG (reference sequence). The CDR3 is 12 amino acids. This CDR3 reads CASSGPGGIQYF. The CDR3 DNA, read in part, is TGTGCCTCATCGGGCCCCGGGGGCATT.

Note on this clone: The read ends 3 residues shy of where the CDR3 ends; the end is completed using the germline J gene. V usage is TRBV6-1 and J usage is TRBJ2-1; 9 nucleotides align to TRBD2. The junction had 10 bases not matched to a gene; V was cut back by 2 bases and J by 5 bases. This CDR3 comprises 17 residues. Germline CDR1 is MNHNS and CDR2 is SASEGT. CDR3 in amino acids: CASSERLLAGDHNEQFF. The DNA read from the CDR3 is TGTGCCAGCAGTGAACGGCTACTAGCGGGTGACCACAATGAG.

Regarding this clone: The CDR3 end lies 3 residues beyond the end of the read and is filled in from the germline J gene. The chain couples TRBV28 to TRBJ1-1; TRBD1 agrees at 11 bases. Germline-derived CDR1 and CDR2 are MDHEN and SYDVKM. J lost 4 bases, V lost 7 bases, and 5 bases had no gene match. The CDR3 length is 14 residues. CDR3 protein: CASTGQGARTEAFF. The covered CDR3 bases are TGTGCCAGCACCGGACAGGGGGCGCGCACTGAA.

Comments on this clone: The CDR3 end is not reached by the read, which stops 3 residues before it; the germline J gene fills it in. The genes are TRBV6-2 or TRBV6-3 and TRBJ2-7; the match to TRBD1 covers 9 bases. The V gene end was trimmed by 6 bases and the J gene end by 3 bases; junction bases not matched to a gene: 9. CDR3 length equals 15 residues. Germline CDR1 is MNHEY and CDR2 is SVGEGT. The CDR3 bases that were read are TGTGCCAGCAGGATGGACAGGGGTATGCTCTACGAG. Translated: CASRMDRGMLYE. The entire CDR3 sequence reads CASRMDRGMLYEQYF.

Regarding this clone: The read ends 3 residues early relative to the CDR3; the germline J gene fills the gap. V gene TRBV18 combines with J gene TRBJ1-2; possible D gene TRBD1, 6 bases. Germline V lookup: CDR1 KGHSH, CDR2 LQKENI. The CDR3 contains 15 residues. Between the trimmed V and J ends, which lost 3 bases and 1 base, there was a span of 12 bases. The CDR3 spells CASSPAGTRNYGYTF. The CDR3 bases that were read are TGTGCCAGCTCACCTGCCGGGACACGTAACTATGGC.

About this clone itself: The read terminates 3 residues before the CDR3 end, so the remaining end is supplied by the germline J gene. V usage is TRBV5-1 and J usage is TRBJ1-2; perhaps TRBD1 as D (6 bases). This CDR3 has 14 amino acids. Germline values: CDR1 SGHRS, CDR2 YFSETQ. The sequenced CDR3 bases are TGCGCCAGCAGCTTGGCAGGGGCCCCCTTCGGC. Translated, it gives CASSLAGAPFG. In full, the CDR3 is CASSLAGAPFGYTF.

Of note for this clone: With the read ending 3 residues before the CDR3 end, the germline J gene is used to fill in that end. This chain uses TRBV11-3 with TRBJ2-5; TRBD2 matches 7 bases. Trimming took 5 bases from V and 5 from J; bases not matched to a gene: 11. The CDR3 spans 15 residues. In germline, CDR1 is SGHNT, CDR2 YENEEA. CDR3 in amino acids: CASSPSWDYQETQYF. Partial CDR3 DNA: TGTGCCAGCAGCCCCTCGTGGGACTATCAGGAGACC.